This TCR beta chain was sequenced in a study of CD8 T cells in ankylosing spondylitis. Broader study findings: According to the report, clones linked to the disease were significantly enriched in matched synovial fluid samples taken from ankylosing spondylitis patients. Those disease-linked clones were CD8+; they were also relatively rare in peripheral blood. Previously reported in reactive arthritis synovial fluid and blood were some of the motif variants. A TCR beta motif of about 8 highly homologous variants seemed to mark ankylosing spondylitis blood.

A word on this clonotype: The antigen remains unidentified.

Each TCR beta library was made by quantitative 5'-RACE that incorporated molecular barcodes. TCRdb itself ran the 5' RACE reads through MiXCR, one entry per CDR3 protein. The sample lists approximately 540,000 distinct CDR3 sequences, 10% to 15% occurring once. This sequence originates from a male donor with ankylosing spondylitis. Sample: blood, either unsorted or a sorted T cell fraction (not recorded which).

The CDR3 DNA reads TGCGCCAGCAGCCCGGACATCCAGGCTTCAAGGACCCAGTACTTC. Its protein product is CASSPDIQASRTQYF. The chain employs TRBV5-1 and TRBJ2-5, with TRBD1 as a possible D gene (5 bases). V was clipped by 4 bases and J by 7 bases, with 20 bases between them. CDR1 and CDR2 from the germline V gene are SGHRS and YFSETQ. This CDR3 has 15 amino acids.